A selection of T cell receptor beta chains follows, all from one sample in a study of T cell changes during pregnancy in multiple sclerosis. Profiling relied on immunoSEQ multiplex PCR, and the TCRdb table lists in-frame clones only, not all of them. Here the sample spans approximately 41,000 clones, about 92% being singletons. The sample was CD8+ T cells from peripheral blood mononuclear cells, taken in the first trimester of pregnancy. The receptors come from a female donor with multiple sclerosis, enrolled in a pregnancy study. The CDR3 runs from the conserved cysteine through the conserved F or W. The D gene is left open where the match is weak. Not every row has a clone size; where given, it reads once, few, many or a size class.

TGTGCCAGCAGCTTAGAACCAGCGGGAGGTTACGAGCAGTACTTC	CASSLEPAGGYEQYF	TRBV7-9	TRBJ2-7	.	TRBD2
TGTGCCAGTAGTCCCGGGACAGGGGTGGGCACTGAAGCTTTCTTT	CASSPGTGVGTEAFF	TRBV19	TRBJ1-1	.	TRBD1
TGTGCCAGCAGCTTAGTAAACTACGAGCAGTACTTC	CASSLVNYEQYF	TRBV11-2	TRBJ2-7	.	.
TGCGCCAGCAGCCGAAACAGGGGTGGCAATCAGCCCCAGCATTTT	CASSRNRGGNQPQHF	TRBV4-3	TRBJ1-5	.	TRBD1
TGTGCCAGCAGGACCGGGACAAAAGGCTACGAGCAGTACTTC	CASRTGTKGYEQYF	TRBV6-6	TRBJ2-7	.	.
TGCGCCAGCAGCTTGAGGCCGGAGCGGGAGGGGTACAATGAGCAGTTCTTC	CASSLRPEREGYNEQFF	TRBV5-1	TRBJ2-1	.	TRBD2
TGTGCCAGCGAAAGGACTAGCGGGACAGATACGCAGTATTTT	CASERTSGTDTQYF	TRBV6-1	TRBJ2-3	.	TRBD2
TGTGCCAGCAGCACCTCAGAGGCGAGACTACAAGAGACCCAGTACTTC	CASSTSEARLQETQYF	TRBV11-3	TRBJ2-5	.	.
TGCGCCAGCAGCTTTTGGCTAGAGAACACCGGGGAGCTGTTTTTT	CASSFWLENTGELFF	TRBV5-1	TRBJ2-2	.	.
TGTGCCAGCAGTTTACACAGAACTAACTATGGCTACACCTTC	CASSLHRTNYGYTF	TRBV6-5	TRBJ1-2	.	.
TGCAGCGTCGAGGGGGCGACTTTTAGCGGGGGGGCCCCAGAGACCCAGTACTTC	CSVEGATFSGGAPETQYF	TRBV29-1	TRBJ2-5	.	TRBD2
TGTGCCAGCAGCTCGGGGCCGGGACTCCGAAATCAGCCCCAGCATTTT	CASSSGPGLRNQPQHF	TRBV27	TRBJ1-5	.	.
TGTGCCAGCAGCTTAACTTTGATGAACACTGAAGCTTTCTTT	CASSLTLMNTEAFF	TRBV7-2	TRBJ1-1	.	.
TGTGCCAGCAGCCGTGGACAGTCCATGTCCTACGAGCAGTACTTC	CASSRGQSMSYEQYF	TRBV5-5	TRBJ2-7	.	.
TGTGCCAGCAGATCTGACAGTAGCAATCAGCCCCAGCATTTT	CASRSDSSNQPQHF	TRBV6-1	TRBJ1-5	.	.
TGCGCCAGCAGCTTCAGGGCGGACACTGAAGCTTTCTTT	CASSFRADTEAFF	TRBV5-1	TRBJ1-1	.	.
TGTGCCAGCAGCTTAGGGGACAGGGGGCTTCTTGATGGCTACACCTTC	CASSLGDRGLLDGYTF	TRBV7-6	TRBJ1-2	.	TRBD1
TGCGCCAGCAGCCATCAACTAGCGGGGGAATACAATGAGCAGTTCTTC	CASSHQLAGEYNEQFF	TRBV4-3	TRBJ2-1	.	TRBD2
TGTGCCAGCAGTTTACGGGCTGAGACTATCGAGCAGTACTTC	CASSLRAETIEQYF	TRBV27	TRBJ2-7	.	.
TGTGCCAGCAGTGAACTAAACTATGGCTACACCTTC	CASSELNYGYTF	TRBV6-1	TRBJ1-2	.	.
TGCGCCAGCAGCCTCCAGGACGGGGATGGCTACACCTTC	CASSLQDGDGYTF	TRBV5-1	TRBJ1-2	once	.
TGTGCCAGCAGTGAACAGGGAGAAAGCGGCTATGGCTACACCTTC	CASSEQGESGYGYTF	TRBV6-4	TRBJ1-2	.	.
TGCGCCAGCAGCTTAGTTGGGCTTGTAGGCTACACCTTC	CASSLVGLVGYTF	TRBV5-1	TRBJ1-2	.	.
TGTGCCAGTAGTATAGGGGGAGGCACCGGGGAGCTGTTTTTT	CASSIGGGTGELFF	TRBV19	TRBJ2-2	.	.
TGTGCCAGCAGCGTACCCCCTAACGACAGGGAAGCTTTCTTT	CASSVPPNDREAFF	TRBV9	TRBJ1-1	.	.
TGTGCCAGCAGTCCACGGGACAGTTCGGATGAGCAGTTCTTC	CASSPRDSSDEQFF	TRBV6-6	TRBJ2-1	.	TRBD1
TGTGCCATCAGGAAGGACAGGGTCGAAACCTACGAGCAGTACTTC	CAIRKDRVETYEQYF	TRBV10-3	TRBJ2-7	.	TRBD1
TGCAGTGCCGGGATGGGGAATACGCAGTATTTT	CSAGMGNTQYF	TRBV20-1	TRBJ2-3	.	.
TGCGCCAGCAGCCAAGCCTGGACTAGCGGTCAAGAGACCCAGTACTTC	CASSQAWTSGQETQYF	TRBV4-3	TRBJ2-5	.	TRBD2
TGCGCCAGCAGCCAAGACGACCCCACCAGGACTAGCGGGAACTATGAGCAGTTCTTC	CASSQDDPTRTSGNYEQFF	TRBV4-1	TRBJ2-1	.	TRBD2
TGTGCTAGTGGTCAGGGACAGGGTTACACAGATACGCAGTATTTT	CASGQGQGYTDTQYF	TRBV12-5	TRBJ2-3	.	TRBD1
TGCAGCGTTGAAGGGGGACAGGGGATATCCGGGGAGCTGTTTTTT	CSVEGGQGISGELFF	TRBV29-1	TRBJ2-2	.	TRBD1
TGCAGCGCCGACGGGGGTTACGGCACTGAAGCTTTCTTT	CSADGGYGTEAFF	TRBV29-1	TRBJ1-1	.	.
TGTGCCAGCAGTGAAACGTCCGGGACAGGGCACAACGAGCAGTACTTC	CASSETSGTGHNEQYF	TRBV6-1	TRBJ2-7	.	TRBD1
TGTGCCAGCAGTGTATCTAGCGGAACCTCTAGTGAGCAGTACTTC	CASSVSSGTSSEQYF	TRBV6-1	TRBJ2-5	.	TRBD2
TGTGCCAGCAGCGTGCCGCGGGAAAACTCCTACGAGCAGTACTTC	CASSVPRENSYEQYF	TRBV5-6	TRBJ2-7	.	.
TGTGCCAGCAGCTTTTCTATAGCGGGAGCCTACGAGCAGTACTTC	CASSFSIAGAYEQYF	TRBV7-2	TRBJ2-7	.	TRBD2
TGTGCCAGTAGTATAGATCTGGGAGGGGTTGGCTACACCTTC	CASSIDLGGVGYTF	TRBV19	TRBJ1-2	.	.
TGTGCCAGTAGTCTAACAGGGGGCAGGGGCAGCTATGGCTACACCTTC	CASSLTGGRGSYGYTF	TRBV19	TRBJ1-2	few	TRBD1
TGTGCCAGCAGTTTATCGGGCCACGAGCAGTACTTC	CASSLSGHEQYF	TRBV27	TRBJ2-7	.	.
TGCGCCAGCAGCCAAGAGGCTGGTAACACCGGGGAGCTGTTTTTT	CASSQEAGNTGELFF	TRBV4-3	TRBJ2-2	.	.
TGTGCCAGCAGCCTAGGTACTTACAATCAGCCCCAGCATTTT	CASSLGTYNQPQHF	TRBV7-8	TRBJ1-5	.	.
TGTGCCTGCAGGGGACCCACTGAAGCTTTCTTT	CACRGPTEAFF	TRBV30	TRBJ1-1	.	.
TGTGCCAGCAGTGTGGCGAGGGCGAGCCAGGTGGGGATGAACACTGAAGCTTTCTTT	CASSVARASQVGMNTEAFF	TRBV5-6	TRBJ1-1	.	.
TGTGCCAGCAGTGAAGACAGCTCCTACGAGCAGTACTTC	CASSEDSSYEQYF	TRBV6-1	TRBJ2-7	.	.
TGCAGTGCTATATGGGGGGCTGAAGCTTTCTTT	CSAIWGAEAFF	TRBV20-1	TRBJ1-1	.	.
TGTGCCATACTGATGCCAGGTAGCTATGGCTACACCTTC	CAILMPGSYGYTF	TRBV2	TRBJ1-2	.	.